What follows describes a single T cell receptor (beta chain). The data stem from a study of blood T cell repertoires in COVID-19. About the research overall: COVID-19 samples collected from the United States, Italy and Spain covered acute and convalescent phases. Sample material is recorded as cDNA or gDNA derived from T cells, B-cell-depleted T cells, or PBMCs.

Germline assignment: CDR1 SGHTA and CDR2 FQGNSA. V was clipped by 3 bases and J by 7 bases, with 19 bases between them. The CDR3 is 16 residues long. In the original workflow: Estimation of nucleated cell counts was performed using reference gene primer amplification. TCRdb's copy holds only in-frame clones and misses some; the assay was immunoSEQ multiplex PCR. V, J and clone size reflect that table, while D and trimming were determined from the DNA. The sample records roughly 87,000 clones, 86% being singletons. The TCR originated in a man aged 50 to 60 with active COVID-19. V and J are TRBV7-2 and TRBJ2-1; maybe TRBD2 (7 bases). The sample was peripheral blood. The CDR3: CASSFRGASGLNEQFF. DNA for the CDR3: TGTGCCAGCAGCTTTAGGGGGGCTAGCGGATTAAATGAGCAGTTCTTC.